This TCR beta chain was captured in a study of CD8 T cells in ankylosing spondylitis. General observations from the study: Disease-linked clones had a CD8+ phenotype and relatively low frequency in peripheral blood.

TCRdb re-analysed the 5' RACE reads in MiXCR, keeping a single row per CDR3 protein. The sample lists 150,000 to 200,000 distinct CDR3 sequences; roughly 12% were seen once. With regard to this clonotype: Its antigen is as yet unknown.

This CDR3 comprises 15 residues. The V gene lost 0 bases and the J gene lost 5 bases, with 10 bases spanning the gap. Per the germline V gene, CDR1 is LNHNV and CDR2 is YYDKDF (reference sequence). The receptor comes from a male donor with ankylosing spondylitis or in good health (not recorded which). This chain connects TRBV15 to TRBJ1-4; no definite D call. The sequencing sample was made of blood, either unsorted or a sorted T cell fraction (not recorded which). The CDR3 reads CATSRDMKLNEKLFF. CDR3 sequence (DNA): TGTGCCACCAGCAGAGATATGAAGTTAAATGAAAAACTGTTTTTT.